The clone carrying this T cell receptor beta chain was observed a single time. Its antigen is still unknown. Assay used: immunoSEQ multiplex PCR; TCRdb lists only in-frame clones, some missing. The sample consists of 750,000 to 1,000,000 clones, 80% to 95% of them appearing once. Naive-designated CD8 cells lacked CD45RO, were positively enriched for CCR7, and omitted terminally differentiated effector memory CD45RA+ cells. The V gene lost 0 bases and the J gene lost 4 bases, with 10 bases spanning the gap. Germline CDR1 reads SGHTA; CDR2 reads FQGNSA. This CDR3 contains 15 residues. The data belong to a study of shared clonotypes between healthy human individuals. General observations from the study: Sampling included only blood; tissue repertoires likely differ.

The clonotype was recovered from a man aged 25 to 40 in good health. The sequenced sample was naive CD8+ T cells sorted from blood. The chain carries TRBV7-2 and TRBJ1-5; a weak D match, TRBD1 (5 bases). CDR3 DNA sequence: TGTGCCAGCAGCTTAGCGGGGCCGAGTAATCAGCCCCAGCATTTT. It yields the protein CASSLAGPSNQPQHF.